This T cell receptor (beta chain) was recorded in a study of long-term antiretroviral therapy in people with HIV. Assay version v3.0 of immunoSEQ was used, and it was run at survey level. TCRdb keeps only in-frame clones here, not all; method: immunoSEQ multiplex PCR. The sample contains about 24,000 clones, 65% to 90% of which appear only once. This CDR3 contains 13 residues. V dropped 8 bases and J dropped 5; count of bases not matched to a gene: 9. Germline lookup yields CDR1 MGHDK and CDR2 SYGVNS. V gene TRBV25-1 combines with J gene TRBJ2-7, with TRBD2 identical over 7 bases. This TCR was recovered from a woman in her thirties with HIV. The material sequenced was unsorted PBMCs, taken 1.8 years before starting antiretroviral therapy. The CDR3 protein is CASGWGGNHEQYF. Written as DNA, the CDR3 is TGTGCCAGCGGATGGGGGGGAAACCACGAGCAGTACTTC.